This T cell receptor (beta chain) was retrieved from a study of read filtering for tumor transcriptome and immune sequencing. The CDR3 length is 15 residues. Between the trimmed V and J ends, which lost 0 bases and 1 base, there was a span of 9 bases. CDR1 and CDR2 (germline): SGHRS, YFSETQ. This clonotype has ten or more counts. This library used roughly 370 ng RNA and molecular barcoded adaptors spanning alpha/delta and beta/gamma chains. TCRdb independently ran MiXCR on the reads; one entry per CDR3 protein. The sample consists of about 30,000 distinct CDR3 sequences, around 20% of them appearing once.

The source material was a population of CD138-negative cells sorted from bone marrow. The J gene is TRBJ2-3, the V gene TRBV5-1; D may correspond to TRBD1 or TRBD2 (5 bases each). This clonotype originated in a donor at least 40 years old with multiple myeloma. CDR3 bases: TGCGCCAGCAGCTTGGATGGGGACCGCACAGATACGCAGTATTTT. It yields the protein CASSLDGDRTDTQYF.